Sequencing of this TCR beta chain was carried out in a study of CD8 T cells in ankylosing spondylitis. The CDR3 totals 14 residues. Germline-derived CDR1 and CDR2 are MDHEN and SYDVKM. V shed 2 bases, J shed 9 bases, and the junction held 7 bases outside the gene matches. With molecular barcodes, quantitative 5'-RACE was used to make the TCR beta libraries. In TCRdb, the 5' RACE reads were re-called with MiXCR into one record per CDR3 protein. The repertoire has 250,000 to 350,000 distinct CDR3 sequences, roughly 20% of them found once; the top ten carry about 8%. J is TRBJ2-1 and V is TRBV28; 7 bases map to TRBD2. Material: blood, either unsorted or a sorted T cell fraction (not recorded which). The receptor's source is a male donor with ankylosing spondylitis or in good health (not recorded which). This CDR3 reads CASSLGAGVGEQFF. DNA for the CDR3: TGTGCCAGCAGTTTAGGTGCGGGAGTGGGTGAGCAGTTCTTC.